This is a list of T cell receptor beta chains from one sample in a study of PD-1 blockade in classical Hodgkin lymphoma. Repertoires were generated with immunoSEQ multiplex PCR, while TCRdb's copy carries only in-frame clones and drops some. Counted here are more than 30,000 clones, over 65% occurring once; the ten biggest clones make up roughly 15%. Sample: peripheral blood mononuclear cells (PBMCs), taken before the second cycle of nivolumab. Receptor source: a human donor with classical Hodgkin lymphoma. Both conserved end residues are part of each CDR3. The D gene is left open where the match is weak. The size field is filled for only some rows; it gives once, few, many or a size class.

j_call: TRBJ2-5
clone_size: .
d_call: TRBD1
v_call: TRBV7-2
cdr3_aa: CASSLALDRKETQYF
cdr3_nt: TGTGCCAGCAGCTTAGCCTTGGACAGGAAAGAGACCCAGTACTTC

j_call: TRBJ1-6
clone_size: .
d_call: TRBD1
v_call: TRBV5-1
cdr3_aa: CASKPQGAPDSPLHF
cdr3_nt: TGCGCCAGCAAACCTCAGGGGGCGCCGGATTCACCCCTCCACTTT

j_call: TRBJ1-1
clone_size: few
d_call: .
v_call: TRBV4-3
cdr3_aa: CASSRRGRAMNTEAFF
cdr3_nt: TGCGCCAGCAGCCGCCGCGGGAGGGCCATGAACACTGAAGCTTTCTTT

j_call: TRBJ1-6
clone_size: few
d_call: .
v_call: TRBV7-2
cdr3_aa: CASSLQIRDGNSPLHF
cdr3_nt: TGTGCCAGCAGCCTACAAATCAGGGACGGTAATTCACCCCTCCACTTT

j_call: TRBJ2-1
clone_size: .
d_call: .
v_call: TRBV10-3
cdr3_aa: CAISEQTGANEQFF
cdr3_nt: TGTGCCATCAGTGAACAGACAGGAGCGAATGAGCAGTTCTTC

j_call: TRBJ1-2
clone_size: .
d_call: .
v_call: TRBV15
cdr3_aa: CATSEPGDYSGGGYTF
cdr3_nt: TGTGCCACCAGCGAACCGGGGGACTATTCCGGGGGAGGCTACACCTTC

j_call: TRBJ2-1
clone_size: .
d_call: .
v_call: TRBV7-2
cdr3_aa: CASSLAYNEQFF
cdr3_nt: TGTGCCAGCAGCTTAGCATACAATGAGCAGTTCTTC

j_call: TRBJ1-6
clone_size: few
d_call: TRBD1
v_call: TRBV7-9
cdr3_aa: CASSLDPGGDSPLHF
cdr3_nt: TGTGCCAGCAGCTTAGACCCAGGGGGCGATTCACCCCTCCACTTT

j_call: TRBJ1-1
clone_size: .
d_call: .
v_call: TRBV11-2
cdr3_aa: CASSPDVRRGTEAFF
cdr3_nt: TGTGCCAGCAGCCCAGACGTCCGGAGGGGCACTGAAGCTTTCTTT

j_call: TRBJ1-4
clone_size: .
d_call: TRBD1
v_call: TRBV4-1
cdr3_aa: CASSHSGGLGAEKLFF
cdr3_nt: TGCGCCAGCAGCCATTCAGGGGGCCTAGGCGCGGAAAAACTGTTTTTT

j_call: TRBJ2-3
clone_size: .
d_call: TRBD2
v_call: TRBV4-3
cdr3_aa: CASSQEPGLAGWYTDTQYF
cdr3_nt: TGCGCCAGCAGCCAAGAACCGGGACTAGCGGGGTGGTACACAGATACGCAGTATTTT

j_call: TRBJ2-7
clone_size: .
d_call: .
v_call: TRBV13
cdr3_aa: CASSLAGYEQYF
cdr3_nt: TGTGCCAGCAGCTTAGCTGGCTACGAGCAGTACTTC

j_call: TRBJ1-3
clone_size: .
d_call: .
v_call: TRBV18
cdr3_aa: CASSLSGEPGNTIYF
cdr3_nt: TGTGCCAGCTCACTGTCAGGGGAGCCTGGAAACACCATATATTTT

j_call: TRBJ2-7
clone_size: large
d_call: .
v_call: TRBV7-3
cdr3_aa: CASSLVASHGEQYF
cdr3_nt: TGTGCCAGCAGCTTAGTGGCTAGCCATGGCGAGCAGTACTTC

j_call: TRBJ1-2
clone_size: .
d_call: .
v_call: TRBV30
cdr3_aa: CAWSATGYGYTF
cdr3_nt: TGTGCCTGGAGTGCGACGGGCTATGGCTACACCTTC

j_call: TRBJ2-3
clone_size: once
d_call: TRBD1
v_call: TRBV7-2
cdr3_aa: CASSLGGTDTDTQYF
cdr3_nt: TGTGCCAGCAGCTTAGGGGGGACAGACACAGATACGCAGTATTTT

j_call: TRBJ2-1
clone_size: .
d_call: .
v_call: TRBV11-3
cdr3_aa: CASSLGLAYNEQFF
cdr3_nt: TGTGCCAGCAGCTTAGGGCTAGCCTACAATGAGCAGTTCTTC

j_call: TRBJ1-5
clone_size: .
d_call: .
v_call: TRBV25-1
cdr3_aa: CASSERGTVGNQPQHF
cdr3_nt: TGTGCCAGCAGTGAACGGGGGACCGTTGGGAATCAGCCCCAGCATTTT

j_call: TRBJ1-1
clone_size: .
d_call: TRBD1
v_call: TRBV6-5
cdr3_aa: CASRTGGSSNTEAFF
cdr3_nt: TGTGCCAGCAGAACAGGGGGCTCTTCGAACACTGAAGCTTTCTTT

j_call: TRBJ1-2
clone_size: .
d_call: TRBD1
v_call: TRBV15
cdr3_aa: CATRLYRGGDFGYTF
cdr3_nt: TGTGCCACCAGGCTGTACAGGGGTGGGGATTTTGGCTACACCTTC

j_call: TRBJ2-3
clone_size: .
d_call: .
v_call: TRBV4-2
cdr3_aa: CASSQDHGASTDTQYF
cdr3_nt: TGTGCCAGCAGCCAAGATCACGGGGCTAGCACAGATACGCAGTATTTT

j_call: TRBJ2-2
clone_size: .
d_call: TRBD2
v_call: TRBV11-3
cdr3_aa: CASSRERGAGELFF
cdr3_nt: TGTGCCAGCAGCCGAGAACGGGGGGCCGGGGAGCTGTTTTTT

j_call: TRBJ1-5
clone_size: .
d_call: .
v_call: TRBV5-5
cdr3_aa: CASSLGPSNDQHF
cdr3_nt: TGTGCCAGCAGCTTGGGACCGTCTAACGACCAGCATTTT

j_call: TRBJ2-7
clone_size: once
d_call: TRBD1
v_call: TRBV10-3
cdr3_aa: CAISAPTGQGWFGGAQYF
cdr3_nt: TGTGCCATCAGTGCACCCACGGGACAGGGATGGTTCGGGGGTGCGCAGTACTTC

j_call: TRBJ1-4
clone_size: few
d_call: .
v_call: TRBV2
cdr3_aa: CASSGMGYGASNEKLFF
cdr3_nt: TGTGCCAGCAGTGGAATGGGGTACGGGGCCTCTAATGAAAAACTGTTTTTT

j_call: TRBJ1-2
clone_size: .
d_call: .
v_call: TRBV11-3
cdr3_aa: CASSSTQDYYGYTF
cdr3_nt: TGTGCCAGCAGCTCTACCCAGGATTACTATGGCTACACCTTC

j_call: TRBJ2-3
clone_size: .
d_call: TRBD2
v_call: TRBV10-3
cdr3_aa: CAISGTSPSTDTQYF
cdr3_nt: TGTGCCATCAGCGGGACTAGTCCTAGCACAGATACGCAGTATTTT

j_call: TRBJ2-5
clone_size: .
d_call: .
v_call: TRBV2
cdr3_aa: CASSRTFAQETQYF
cdr3_nt: TGTGCCAGCAGCCGAACCTTTGCCCAAGAGACCCAGTACTTC

j_call: TRBJ1-5
clone_size: .
d_call: TRBD1
v_call: TRBV18
cdr3_aa: CASSPQQGTNQPQHF
cdr3_nt: TGTGCCAGCTCACCCCAACAGGGGACCAATCAGCCCCAGCATTTT

j_call: TRBJ2-3
clone_size: .
d_call: TRBD2
v_call: TRBV5-4
cdr3_aa: CASSSRASGEDTQYF
cdr3_nt: TGTGCCAGCAGCTCCCGGGCTAGCGGGGAAGATACGCAGTATTTT

j_call: TRBJ1-2
clone_size: .
d_call: .
v_call: TRBV4-2
cdr3_aa: CASSQEARGGGYGYTF
cdr3_nt: TGTGCCAGCAGCCAAGAGGCGAGGGGCGGGGGCTATGGCTACACCTTC

j_call: TRBJ2-2
clone_size: once
d_call: .
v_call: TRBV4-3
cdr3_aa: CASSQDPPGRVGGELFF
cdr3_nt: TGCGCCAGCAGCCAAGATCCCCCCGGCAGGGTTGGCGGGGAGCTGTTTTTT

j_call: TRBJ2-7
clone_size: .
d_call: .
v_call: TRBV5-4
cdr3_aa: CASSFDAPEQYF
cdr3_nt: TGTGCCAGCAGTTTTGACGCACCCGAGCAGTACTTC

j_call: TRBJ2-7
clone_size: few
d_call: TRBD1
v_call: TRBV27
cdr3_aa: CASCRDRRSSYEQYF
cdr3_nt: TGTGCCAGCTGCCGGGACAGGAGGAGCTCCTACGAGCAGTACTTC

j_call: TRBJ1-6
clone_size: .
d_call: .
v_call: TRBV7-2
cdr3_aa: CASSLVPMSSYNSPLHF
cdr3_nt: TGTGCCAGCAGCTTAGTACCGATGAGCTCCTATAATTCACCCCTCCACTTT